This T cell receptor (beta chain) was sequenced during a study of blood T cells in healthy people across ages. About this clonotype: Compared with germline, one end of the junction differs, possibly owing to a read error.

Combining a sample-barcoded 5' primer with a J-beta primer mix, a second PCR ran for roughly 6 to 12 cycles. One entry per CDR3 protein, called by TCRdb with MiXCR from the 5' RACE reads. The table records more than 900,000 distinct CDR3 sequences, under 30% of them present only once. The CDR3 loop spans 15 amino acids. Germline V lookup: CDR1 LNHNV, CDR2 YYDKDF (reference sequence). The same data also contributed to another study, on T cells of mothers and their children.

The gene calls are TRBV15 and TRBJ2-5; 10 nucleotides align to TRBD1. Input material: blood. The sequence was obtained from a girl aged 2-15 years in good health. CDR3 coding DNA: TGTGCCACCAGCAGAGTGGACAGGGGGGGAGAGGCCCAGTACTTC. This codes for CATSRVDRGGEAQYF. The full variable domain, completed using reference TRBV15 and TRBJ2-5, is DAMVIQNPRYQVTQFGKPVTLSCSQTLNHNVMYWYQQKSSQAPKLLFHYYDKDFNNEADTPDNFQSRRPNTSFCFLDIRSPGLGDTAMYLCATSRVDRGGEAQYFGPGTRLLVL.